These T cell receptor beta chains were read from a single sample in a study of regulatory T cells in long-lasting Graves disease. TCRdb analysed the multiplex PCR reads with MiXCR anew, one entry per CDR3 protein. The sample has about 440,000 distinct CDR3 sequences; more than 13% are singletons. These data also formed part of another study, on T cells in Graves' hyperthyroidism and ophthalmopathy.

The sequencing used peripheral blood mononuclear cells (PBMCs), collected at new diagnosis, from a patient treated with antithyroid drugs. The receptors derive from a woman aged 25-40 years with Graves disease. CDR3s include the opening cysteine and the closing phenylalanine or tryptophan. D genes are given only for firm matches. Size is omitted from some rows. Given values are once, few, many or a class for expanded clones.

d_call	j_call	clone_size	v_call	cdr3_nt	cdr3_aa
TRBD2	TRBJ2-3	many	TRBV29-1	TGCAGCGTAGCGGGAGTATCCAGCGATACGCAGTATTTT	CSVAGVSSDTQYF
NA	TRBJ2-1	few	TRBV20-1	TGCAGTGCTAGGGGTCCGACCCGCACCCTTTACAATGAGCAGTTCTTC	CSARGPTRTLYNEQFF
NA	TRBJ2-5	few	TRBV20-1	TGCAGTGCTAGTTCTGGAACTAGACAAGAGACCCAGTACTTC	CSASSGTRQETQYF
NA	TRBJ1-1	many	TRBV3-1	TGTGCCAGCAGCCGGGGCTCTGAAGCTTTCTTT	CASSRGSEAFF
NA	TRBJ1-4	many	TRBV12-3/TRBV12-4	TGTGCCAGCAGTTTATTGGGCCATAATGAAAAACTGTTTTTT	CASSLLGHNEKLFF
NA	TRBJ2-5	few	TRBV7-9	TGTGCCAGCAGCCCCCTCCAGACCCAGTACTTC	CASSPLQTQYF
NA	TRBJ2-1	many	TRBV5-6	TGTGCCAGCAGCTTCACGGGAGACTACAATGAGCAGTTCTTC	CASSFTGDYNEQFF
TRBD2	TRBJ2-1	NA	TRBV19	TGTGCCAGTAGTATCGCCGGGACTAGCGGGAGAGGGAATGAGCAGTTCTTC	CASSIAGTSGRGNEQFF
NA	TRBJ1-4	many	TRBV12-3/TRBV12-4	TGTGCCAGCAGTTACGCAGGGCGTGGTAGCGGGCTGTTTTTT	CASSYAGRGSGLFF
TRBD2	TRBJ2-3	NA	TRBV9	TGTGCCAGCAGCGTTCTAGCGGGGGCTGAGTCAGATACGCAGTATTTT	CASSVLAGAESDTQYF
TRBD1	TRBJ1-4	few	TRBV3-1	TGTGCCAGCAGCCCGATCAGGGGGCTAAGGGAAAAACTGTTTTTT	CASSPIRGLREKLFF
NA	TRBJ2-4	many	TRBV3-1	TGTGCCAGCAGCCAAAGGTGGGGCGAAAACATTCAGTACTTC	CASSQRWGENIQYF
NA	TRBJ1-1	many	TRBV28	TGTGCCAGCAGTCGGGGTGGGAACACTGAAGCTTTCTTT	CASSRGGNTEAFF
TRBD1	TRBJ1-2	many	TRBV20-1	TGCAGTGCTAGAGATGGCACAGGGGGCGGCTATGGCTACACCTTC	CSARDGTGGGYGYTF
NA	TRBJ1-6	many	TRBV5-1	TGCGCCAGCAGCTTGGCTGGGGGATACCTCCACTTT	CASSLAGGYLHF
NA	TRBJ1-3	NA	TRBV9	TGTGCCAGCAGCTCACCCCCCCGAGGACAGAGCTCTGGAAACACCATATATTTT	CASSSPPRGQSSGNTIYF
NA	TRBJ2-5	many	TRBV7-2	TGTGCCAGCAGCCTACCCCCCGGGCCAGAGACCCAGTACTTC	CASSLPPGPETQYF
TRBD1	TRBJ1-5	many	TRBV2	TGTGCCAGCGCGACAGGGGCTAGCAATCAGCCCCAGCATTTT	CASATGASNQPQHF
NA	TRBJ1-2	many	TRBV27	TGTGCCAGCAGTTTATCCGGACCCATTGGCTACACCTTC	CASSLSGPIGYTF
TRBD2	TRBJ2-1	NA	TRBV20-1	TGCAGTGCTAGAAGACTAGCGGGCTACTACAATGAGCAGTTCTTC	CSARRLAGYYNEQFF
TRBD2	TRBJ2-1	few	TRBV7-9	TGTGCCAGCAGCCGATATAGCGGGAGTGGGTACAATGAGCAGTTCTTC	CASSRYSGSGYNEQFF
TRBD1	TRBJ1-1	many	TRBV5-6	TGTGCCAGCAGCGGGGGACAGGGAGACACTGAAGCTTTCTTT	CASSGGQGDTEAFF
NA	TRBJ1-1	few	TRBV20-1	TGCAGTGCTCGATCCGGGGCCTCCACTGAAGCTTTCTTT	CSARSGASTEAFF
NA	TRBJ1-1	NA	TRBV28	TGTGCCAGCAGTTTGGGCTGGGGCCCGAACACTGAAGCTTTCTTT	CASSLGWGPNTEAFF
NA	TRBJ2-1	NA	TRBV29-1	TGCAGCGTTGCCGAGGGGGTATTTGAGCAGTTCTTC	CSVAEGVFEQFF
NA	TRBJ2-7	NA	TRBV24-1	TGTGCCACCAGTGATCAAACAGGGAGCAGGTACGAGCAGTACTTC	CATSDQTGSRYEQYF
NA	TRBJ2-5	NA	TRBV15	TGTGCCACCAGGAGGGGAGAGACCCAGTACTTC	CATRRGETQYF
TRBD2	TRBJ2-7	many	TRBV4-1	TGCGCCAGCAGCCAGACTAGCGGGAGTATATACGAGCAGTACTTC	CASSQTSGSIYEQYF
NA	TRBJ2-5	many	TRBV15	TGTGCCACCAGCACTTCCGGAGGCAGGGTGGAAATTCGAGAGACCCAGTACTTC	CATSTSGGRVEIRETQYF
TRBD2	TRBJ2-3	many	TRBV11-3	TGTGCCAGCAGGAAGACTAGCGGGAGGGCAGATACGCAGTATTTT	CASRKTSGRADTQYF
NA	TRBJ2-2	few	TRBV3-1	TGTGCCAGCACGTCTCATAGGGGCGCCGGGGAGCTGTTTTTT	CASTSHRGAGELFF
NA	TRBJ1-6	NA	TRBV12-3/TRBV12-4	TGTGCCAGCAGGGGGCGGGGCCCGAGCGCCTATAATTCACCCCTCCACTTT	CASRGRGPSAYNSPLHF
TRBD2	TRBJ2-5	many	TRBV20-1	TGCAGTGGTCTACCGGGACTAGAACGGGAGACCCAGTACTTC	CSGLPGLERETQYF
NA	TRBJ1-5	many	TRBV2	TGTGCCAGCAGTGTTAGGGGGGCGCCTAATCAGCCCCAGCATTTT	CASSVRGAPNQPQHF
TRBD2	TRBJ2-1	many	TRBV20-1	TGCAGTGCTAGGGGACTACATGAGAATGAGCAGTTCTTC	CSARGLHENEQFF
NA	TRBJ2-1	many	TRBV7-2	TGTGCCAGCAGCCCCGGCTACCTTAGCAATGAGCAGTTCTTC	CASSPGYLSNEQFF
TRBD2	TRBJ2-1	NA	TRBV7-7	TGTGCCAGCAGCACGACTAGCGGGACGGGGGATGAGCAGTTCTTC	CASSTTSGTGDEQFF
NA	TRBJ1-2	NA	TRBV5-4	TGTGCCAGCAGCGAGTACGGCTATGGCTACACCTTC	CASSEYGYGYTF
TRBD2	TRBJ2-7	many	TRBV11-2	TGTGCCAGCAGCTTGCCCTCGGGACTAGATGTCTACGAGCAGTACTTC	CASSLPSGLDVYEQYF
NA	TRBJ2-1	NA	TRBV20-1	TGCAGTGCTAGGGGCGAGCATGACAATGAGCAGTTCTTC	CSARGEHDNEQFF
TRBD2	TRBJ2-1	few	TRBV10-3	TGTGCCATCAGTGAGCTATGGACTAGCGGGAGAATCCATGAGCAGTTCTTC	CAISELWTSGRIHEQFF
NA	TRBJ2-2	NA	TRBV5-1	TGCGCCAGCAGCAAGGGGGCCGGGGAGCTGTTTTTT	CASSKGAGELFF